Below are 4 T cell receptor beta chains sequenced from a single sample in a study of T cells in Graves' hyperthyroidism and ophthalmopathy. Authors of the study amplified TCR beta CDR3 regions from RNA transcripts. The primer set for the first-round RT-PCR of the TCR CDR3 was HTBI. TCRdb analysed the multiplex PCR reads with MiXCR anew, one entry per CDR3 protein. The profile shows a few hundred thousand distinct CDR3 sequences, around 15% of them singletons. The sample taken for sequencing was blood. The receptor source for this set is a woman between 18 and 29 years old with Graves' hyperthyroidism.

This clonotype showed up many times. The chain links TRBV27 to TRBJ2-3; 9 bases agree with TRBD2. Losses at the gene ends were 0 bases for V and 7 bases for J; bases not matched to a gene: 20. CDR3 length: 20 residues. Germline-derived CDR1 and CDR2 are MNHEY and SMNVEV (reference sequence). CDR3 in amino acids: CASSLSPPSLGSGSSNTQYF. For the CDR3, the DNA is TGTGCCAGCAGTTTATCGCCCCCCTCCCTTGGTAGCGGGAGTAGTAATACGCAGTATTTT.

There are many counts of this clonotype. The chain uses TRBV3-1 and TRBJ1-1, with D maybe TRBD1 (5 bases). The length of the CDR3 is 13 residues. CDR1 is LGHDT, CDR2 YNNKEL, per germline (reference sequence). V was cut by 0 bases and J by 8 bases, with 10 bases left in between. This CDR3 is CASSQDGGSEAFF. CDR3 bases: TGTGCCAGCAGCCAAGATGGGGGTTCGGAAGCTTTCTTT.

The table lists this clonotype with a few counts. The V gene is TRBV20-1, the J gene TRBJ2-5, with D unresolved. Germline loops: CDR1 DFQATT, CDR2 SNEGSKA (reference sequence). The CDR3 sequence is 11 residues long. Trimming removed 3 bases from V and 1 base from J, with 3 bases in between. In DNA form, the CDR3 reads TGCAGTGCTAGCGCCCAAGAGACCCAGTACTTC. Translated, it gives CSASAQETQYF.

This clonotype was found many times. The chain joins TRBV6-1 to TRBJ2-2; 7 nucleotides align to TRBD2. The CDR3 extends over 10 amino acids. V shed 11 bases, J shed 6 bases, and the junction held 0 bases outside the gene matches. The germline CDR1 and CDR2 sequences are MNHNS and SASEGT. The CDR3 loop reads CAAGAGELFF. CDR3 in DNA: TGTGCCGCGGGGGCCGGGGAGCTGTTTTTT.